Shown below are 30 T cell receptor beta chains from a single sample sequenced in a study of blood T cell repertoires in COVID-19. Measured with immunoSEQ multiplex PCR; TCRdb has only the in-frame clones, and not every one. The table lists some 310,000 clones, 90% of them singletons. The material sequenced was peripheral blood. These receptor sequences come from a woman between 40 and 50 years old with COVID-19, enrolled during active disease.

Written as DNA, the CDR3 is TGTGCCAGCAGCGTCGGGTCGGACAGGGTGTTGTACGAGCAGTACTTC. As protein: CASSVGSDRVLYEQYF. The J gene is TRBJ2-7, the V gene TRBV9; 8 nucleotides line up with TRBD1. Germline CDR1 and CDR2: SGDLS and YYNGEE. The CDR3 runs 16 residues. V dropped 2 bases and J dropped 4; count of bases not matched to a gene: 11.

In this sample, this clone turned up once. The chain joins TRBV24-1 to TRBJ1-5; 7 bases line up with TRBD1. This CDR3 is 15 amino acids long. The germline V gene encodes CDR1 KGHDR and CDR2 SFDVKD. The V segment lost 3 bases and the J segment 3 bases; nucleotides outside the gene matches: 4. CDR3 amino acids: CATSDPGGSNQPQHF. The CDR3 bases are TGTGCCACCAGTGATCCAGGGGGTTCCAATCAGCCCCAGCATTTT.

This chain joins TRBV9 and TRBJ1-5; D remains unclear. Trimming removed 1 base from V and 0 bases from J, with 5 bases in between. Germline loops: CDR1 SGDLS, CDR2 YYNGEE. CDR3 length: 14 amino acids. CDR3: CASSVQDSNQPQHF. The CDR3 region has the DNA TGTGCCAGCAGCGTACAGGATAGCAATCAGCCCCAGCATTTT.

The chain carries TRBV2 and TRBJ2-6; D is unresolved. Trimming stripped 6 bases from V and 0 bases from J, with 6 bases between. The CDR3 sequence is 14 residues long. Germline CDR1 reads SNHLY; CDR2 reads FYNNEI. CDR3 bases: TGTGCCAGCAGAGTCAGCTCTGGGGCCAACGTCCTGACTTTC. Protein: CASRVSSGANVLTF.

V and J are TRBV4-3 and TRBJ2-2, with a tentative D call TRBD2 (5 bases). V lost 1 base and J lost 3, with 9 bases in between. There are 15 residues in the CDR3. The germline V gene encodes CDR1 LGHNA and CDR2 YSLEER. The CDR3 region is CASSQGAGYTGELFF. The CDR3, as DNA: TGCGCCAGCAGCCAAGGGGCGGGCTACACCGGGGAGCTGTTTTTT.

V usage is TRBV5-1 and J usage is TRBJ1-1; TRBD1 matches 7 bases. J gave up 0 bases and V 4 bases, and 9 bases lay outside the gene matches. Germline V gene data show CDR1 as SGHRS and CDR2 as YFSETQ. This CDR3 spans 16 amino acids. The CDR3 DNA sequence: TGCGCCAGCAGCCCCGTGGACAGGCACATGAACACTGAAGCTTTCTTT. Its protein product is CASSPVDRHMNTEAFF. Full variable domain (outside the CDR3, taken from reference TRBV5-1 and TRBJ1-1): KAGVTQTPRYLIKTRGQQVTLSCSPISGHRSVSWYQQTPGQGLQFLFEYFSETQRNKGNFPGRFSGRQFSNSRSEMNVSTLELGDSALYLCASSPVDRHMNTEAFFGQGTRLTVV.

Regarding this clone: Other DNA sequences within the sample encode an identical CDR3. V gene TRBV5-1 combines with J gene TRBJ1-1; D is undetermined. This CDR3 is 13 amino acids long. V lost 4 bases and J lost 0, with 7 bases in between. In germline, CDR1 is SGHRS, CDR2 YFSETQ. CDR3 amino acids: CASSREMNTEAFF. DNA of the CDR3: TGCGCCAGCAGCCGCGAGATGAACACTGAAGCTTTCTTT.

The genes are TRBV2 and TRBJ1-5, with TRBD1 identical over 7 bases. Germline CDR1 reads SNHLY; CDR2 reads FYNNEI. The CDR3 is 13 amino acids. V was clipped by 6 bases and J by 9 bases; unmatched bases: 8. CDR3 loop: CASSQGGDRPQHF. The DNA of the CDR3 is TGTGCCAGCAGCCAGGGGGGAGATCGGCCCCAGCATTTT.

The chain joins TRBV28 to TRBJ2-5; weak D call: TRBD2 (6 bases). This CDR3 has 14 amino acids. From germline, CDR1 is MDHEN and CDR2 SYDVKM. With 1 base removed from V and 3 bases from J, the gap between germline ends came to 9 bases. The CDR3 region is CASSLYPGEETQYF. The CDR3 DNA follows: TGTGCCAGCAGTTTATATCCGGGAGAAGAGACCCAGTACTTC.

This chain uses TRBV30 with TRBJ1-1, with 7 bases lining up with TRBD1. CDR1 and CDR2 from the germline V gene are GTSNPN and SVGIG (reference sequence). With 7 bases clipped from V and 0 bases from J, the junction kept 5 bases outside the gene matches. The CDR3 length is 13 residues. The chain's CDR3 is CASDRNMNTEAFF. As DNA, the CDR3 is TGTGCCTCGGACAGGAACATGAACACTGAAGCTTTCTTT. The complete variable domain, with remaining parts taken from reference TRBV30 and TRBJ1-1, reads SQTIHQWPATLVQPVGSPLSLECTVEGTSNPNLYWYRQAAGRGLQLLFYSVGIGQISSEVPQNLSASRPQDRQFILSSKKLLLSDSGFYLCASDRNMNTEAFFGQGTRLTVV.

The V gene is TRBV2, the J gene TRBJ2-1; D possibly corresponds to TRBD1 (6 bases). The V and J ends lost 3 bases and 7 bases respectively, with 10 bases between them. Per germline, CDR1 SNHLY and CDR2 FYNNEI. The CDR3 is made up of 13 amino acids. The CDR3 is CASSERRGNEQFF. The CDR3 DNA sequence: TGTGCCAGCAGTGAGCGCAGGGGAAATGAGCAGTTCTTC.

J is TRBJ2-4 and V is TRBV19, with a tentative D call TRBD1 (5 bases). Germline CDR1 reads LNHDA; CDR2 reads SQIVND (reference sequence). The CDR3 is 14 amino acids. V was cut by 7 bases and J by 3 bases, with 13 bases left in between. The CDR3 loop reads CASNPTDLKNIQYF. The CDR3 coding sequence is TGTGCCAGTAACCCGACAGACCTCAAAAACATTCAGTACTTC.

V gene TRBV28 combines with J gene TRBJ1-1; 7 bases are a match to TRBD1. The J segment lost 1 base and the V segment lost 7 bases, leaving 12 bases of the junction unmatched. Germline-derived CDR1 and CDR2 are MDHEN and SYDVKM. CDR3 length: 16 residues. The DNA of the CDR3 is TGTGCCAGCATCGCAGGGGGTTTACTCGCGAACACTGAAGCTTTCTTT. The encoded protein is CASIAGGLLANTEAFF.

This clone came up once. The rearrangement uses TRBV19 and TRBJ1-4, with D maybe TRBD1 (6 bases). Germline CDR1 is LNHDA and CDR2 is SQIVND (reference sequence). The V and J ends lost 5 bases and 3 bases respectively, with 10 bases between them. The CDR3 contains 14 residues. CDR3 sequence: CASSAQGSNEKLFF. DNA of the CDR3: TGTGCCAGTAGTGCCCAGGGGTCTAATGAAAAACTGTTTTTT.

The V and J genes are TRBV15 and TRBJ2-3; TRBD2 might be the D (6 bases). The germline V and J ends were trimmed by 1 base and 9 bases, with 11 bases remaining between them. The length of the CDR3 is 13 residues. Germline V gene lookup returns CDR1 LNHNV and CDR2 YYDKDF (reference sequence). CDR3 sequence (DNA): TGTGCCACCAGCAGAGTCATGGAGGGAACGCAGTATTTT. Translated, it gives CATSRVMEGTQYF. Drawing the rest from reference TRBV15 and TRBJ2-3, the complete variable domain is DAMVIQNPRYQVTQFGKPVTLSCSQTLNHNVMYWYQQKSSQAPKLLFHYYDKDFNNEADTPDNFQSRRPNTSFCFLDIRSPGLGDTAMYLCATSRVMEGTQYFGPGTRLTVL.

This chain connects TRBV27 to TRBJ1-5, with D possibly matching TRBD1 (5 bases). CDR1 and CDR2 (germline): MNHEY, SMNVEV (reference sequence). V lost 6 bases and J lost 0, with 15 bases in between. The CDR3 is 16 amino acids. CDR3 amino acids: CASRSEGLFSNQPQHF. The CDR3 nucleotides read TGTGCCAGCAGGTCCGAGGGACTTTTTAGCAATCAGCCCCAGCATTTT.

This sequence joins TRBV10-3 and TRBJ1-4; D might be TRBD1 (6 bases). CDR3 size: 17 residues. Germline V gene sequence: CDR1 ENHRY, CDR2 SYGVKD. Trimming cost V 6 bases and J 5 bases, with 22 bases left between them. The CDR3 nucleotides read TGTGCCATCAGGGCTGGAGCGGGGGGCGCGGAGAATGAAAAACTGTTTTTT. Residues: CAIRAGAGGAENEKLFF.

This clone has just a few counts. The CDR3: CASSYGGTGVTYEQYF. CDR3 nucleotides: TGTGCCAGCAGCTACGGTGGGACAGGGGTTACCTACGAGCAGTACTTC. The V and J genes are TRBV6-5 and TRBJ2-7; 10 positions agree with TRBD1. Trimming took 6 bases from V and 2 from J; bases not matched to a gene: 10. The V gene's germline CDR1 is MNHEY and CDR2 SVGAGI. The CDR3 is 16 amino acids.

Only one count was recorded for this clone. The chain has TRBV6-5 and TRBJ1-3, with D perhaps matching TRBD1 (6 bases). The length of the CDR3 is 16 residues. Trimming took off 0 bases at V and 2 bases at J, with 11 bases between the two ends. Germline CDR1 reads MNHEY; CDR2 reads SVGAGI. The CDR3 region is CASSYSINRAGNTIYF. For the CDR3, the DNA is TGTGCCAGCAGTTACTCGATAAACAGGGCTGGAAACACCATATATTTT.

The rearrangement links TRBV18 to TRBJ1-1; D is ambiguous. Per the germline V gene, CDR1 is KGHSH and CDR2 is LQKENI. CDR3 length: 13 residues. The V end was cut by 3 bases, the J end by 3 bases, with 8 bases between. For the CDR3, the DNA is TGTGCCAGCTCACCCCTTATAGACACTGAAGCTTTCTTT. Its translation is CASSPLIDTEAFF. Full variable domain (remainder filled in from reference TRBV18 and TRBJ1-1): NAGVMQNPRHLVRRRGQEARLRCSPMKGHSHVYWYRQLPEEGLKFMVYLQKENIIDESGMPKERFSAEFPKEGPSILRIQQVVRGDSAAYFCASSPLIDTEAFFGQGTRLTVV.

The CDR3 is CASSATPQGWNGYTF. Written as DNA, the CDR3 is TGTGCCAGTAGTGCCACCCCTCAGGGATGGAATGGCTACACCTTC. The genes are TRBV19 and TRBJ1-2, with D perhaps matching TRBD1 (5 bases). This CDR3 is built from 15 residues. V dropped 5 bases and J dropped 6 bases, with 19 bases sitting between them. Germline V gene data show CDR1 as LNHDA and CDR2 as SQIVND (reference sequence).

The chain combines TRBV28 with TRBJ2-1, with 12 bases fitting TRBD2. This CDR3 has 17 amino acids. From germline, CDR1 is MDHEN and CDR2 SYDVKM. The V and J ends lost 5 bases and 9 bases, in that order; junction bases with no gene match: 14. The CDR3 sequence is CASSPPYLAGGRGEQFF. In DNA form, the CDR3 reads TGTGCCAGCAGTCCCCCTTACCTAGCGGGAGGGCGGGGTGAGCAGTTCTTC.

This chain connects TRBV21-1 to TRBJ1-4; the table calls TRBD1, which could not be checked here. TRBV21-1 is listed as a pseudogene. This CDR3 region has 13 residues. The DNA for the CDR3 is TGTGCCAGCGAGGGACAGCGCCATGAAAAACTGTTTTTT. Protein product: CASEGQRHEKLFF.

CDR3 sequence (DNA): TGTGCCAGCACCAAGGGGGGACTAGGGACCGGGGAGCTGTTTTTT. Its protein product is CASTKGGLGTGELFF. The gene calls are TRBV28 and TRBJ2-2; 8 nucleotides align to TRBD2. CDR3 size: 15 residues. The germline CDR1 and CDR2 sequences are MDHEN and SYDVKM. V lost 7 bases to trimming and J lost 5 bases; unmatched junction nucleotides: 9.

The CDR3 spells CASRDSNSEELFF. In DNA, the CDR3 is TGTGCCAGCAGGGACTCCAACTCCGAGGAGCTGTTTTTT. This sequence joins TRBV2 and TRBJ2-2; TRBD2 is a possible D gene (5 bases). CDR3 length equals 13 residues. V dropped 6 bases and J dropped 10 bases, with 15 bases sitting between them. Germline V gene lookup returns CDR1 SNHLY and CDR2 FYNNEI.

This clone was observed once. The chain carries TRBV5-8 and TRBJ2-5; TRBD2 aligns across 9 bases. The CDR3 runs to 15 residues. Germline V gene data show CDR1 as SGHTS and CDR2 as YDEGEE. The trim removed 4 bases at V and 4 bases at J, leaving 8 bases unmatched. CDR3 sequence reads: CASSIGAGGPETQYF. The DNA for the CDR3 is TGTGCCAGCAGCATCGGAGCGGGGGGTCCAGAGACCCAGTACTTC.

The rearrangement links TRBV9 to TRBJ1-3, with D possibly matching TRBD1 (5 bases). V shed 3 bases and J shed 2 bases, with 15 bases lying between them. CDR1 is SGDLS and CDR2 is YYNGEE in the germline V gene. The CDR3 has 16 amino acids. CDR3 sequence (DNA): TGTGCCAGCAGCGCATTCACTCAGGGTGCTGGAAACACCATATATTTT. Translated: CASSAFTQGAGNTIYF. The full variable domain, rest sourced from reference TRBV9 and TRBJ1-3, is DSGVTQTPKHLITATGQRVTLRCSPRSGDLSVYWYQQSLDQGLQFLIQYYNGEERAKGNILERFSAQQFPDLHSELNLSSLELGDSALYFCASSAFTQGAGNTIYFGEGSWLTVV.

The count of this clone is one. The V call is TRBV30, the J call TRBJ1-4; 11 bases are a match to TRBD1. The CDR3 has 14 amino acids. The germline CDR1 and CDR2 sequences are GTSNPN and SVGIG (reference sequence). V lost 3 bases to trimming and J lost 8 bases; unmatched junction nucleotides: 5. The CDR3 DNA follows: TGTGCCTGGAGCTCAGGGACAGGGGGAGAAAAACTGTTTTTT. Translating it yields CAWSSGTGGEKLFF.

This chain joins TRBV5-1 and TRBJ1-5; TRBD1 matches 9 bases. The CDR3 is made up of 17 amino acids. Germline lookup yields CDR1 SGHRS and CDR2 YFSETQ. V lost 4 bases to trimming and J lost 5 bases; unmatched junction nucleotides: 13. The CDR3 reads CASSPGTGLASDQPQHF. For the CDR3, the DNA is TGCGCCAGCAGCCCCGGGACAGGGCTAGCTTCGGATCAGCCCCAGCATTTT.

In DNA form, the CDR3 reads TGTGCCAGCAGACCATCTCCCCATCGAACAGGGTATCGTTCACCCCTCCACTTT. Translation gives CASRPSPHRTGYRSPLHF. This chain connects TRBV28 to TRBJ1-6, with a possible D match to TRBD1 (6 bases). Trimming removed 6 bases from V and 9 bases from J, with 27 bases in between. CDR3 size: 18 residues. CDR1 and CDR2 (germline): MDHEN, SYDVKM.